This entry lists 5 T cell receptor beta chains sequenced from one sample in a study of blood T cell repertoires in COVID-19. Clones were read by immunoSEQ multiplex PCR, and TCRdb kept only the in-frame ones, dropping some. Here the sample spans under 250,000 clones, around four fifths being singletons. Sequencing was performed on peripheral blood. All receptors derive from a man aged 35 to 55 with acute or convalescent COVID-19.

The sample holds a few counts of this clone. V is TRBV28 and J is TRBJ1-1, with D perhaps TRBD1 (5 bases). The CDR3 contains 14 residues. Trimming took 1 base from V and 10 from J, leaving 16 bases between them. Germline V gene sequence: CDR1 MDHEN, CDR2 SYDVKM. The CDR3 loop reads CASSLLAGREGAFF. DNA for the CDR3: TGTGCCAGCAGTTTATTAGCAGGGAGGGAGGGAGCTTTCTTT.

The chain has TRBV2 and TRBJ2-5; maybe TRBD1 (6 bases). Trimming removed 6 bases from V and 6 bases from J, with 17 bases in between. CDR3 length: 14 amino acids. In germline, CDR1 is SNHLY, CDR2 FYNNEI. CDR3 sequence reads: CASSQQGFLKTQYF. The CDR3 DNA is TGTGCCAGCAGCCAACAGGGTTTTTTGAAGACCCAGTACTTC. Full variable domain (outside the CDR3, taken from reference TRBV2 and TRBJ2-5): EPEVTQTPSHQVTQMGQEVILRCVPISNHLYFYWYRQILGQKVEFLVSFYNNEISEKSEIFDDQFSVERPDGSNFTLKIRSTKLEDSAMYFCASSQQGFLKTQYFGPGTRLLVL.

There are many counts of this clone. CDR3 sequence reads: CASSESLGRETQYF. CDR3 nucleotides: TGTGCCAGCAGTGAATCACTAGGGCGAGAGACCCAGTACTTC. The V call is TRBV25-1, the J call TRBJ2-5; possibly TRBD2 for D (5 bases). The CDR3 consists of 14 residues. Germline loops: CDR1 MGHDK, CDR2 SYGVNS. The ends were cut back, 1 base at V and 4 bases at J, with 10 bases in the middle.

This clone was picked up one time. The CDR3 region is CAIMRINRGLGKNTEAFF. CDR3 nucleotides: TGTGCCATCATGCGGATCAACAGGGGTCTGGGAAAGAACACTGAAGCTTTCTTT. The chain links TRBV25-1 to TRBJ1-1, with 7 bases aligning to TRBD1. Germline assignment: CDR1 MGHDK and CDR2 SYGVNS. CDR3 length equals 18 residues. V lost 10 bases and J lost 1; bases outside the gene matches: 21.

This sequence joins TRBV9 and TRBJ1-4; 9 bases are a match to TRBD1. The V gene's germline CDR1 is SGDLS and CDR2 YYNGEE. The CDR3 totals 16 residues. Germline trimming cut 0 bases from V and 7 bases from J; bases unmatched to any gene: 7. The CDR3 sequence is CASSVGAMGQGEKLFF. CDR3 nucleotides: TGTGCCAGCAGCGTAGGAGCGATGGGACAGGGTGAAAAACTGTTTTTT.